The 19 T cell receptor beta chains presented below share a single source sample, sequenced in a study of blood T cell repertoires in COVID-19 (TCRdb year 2020). The library was generated by the immunoSEQ multiplex PCR assay. TCRdb obtained this table from immuneACCESS and retained in-frame rearrangements with V and J assigned. These tables miss some clones; where compared with another copy, unresolved V genes account for less than half of the shortfall, and the remainder is unexplained. Here the sample has approximately 150,000 clones; 83% occur a single time. Roughly 2% of the sample is taken by the ten largest. Sequences were obtained from peripheral blood. These receptors all come from a woman of 80 years or more with acute or convalescent COVID-19.

This CDR3 is CASSPTGTSEETQYF. The CDR3, as DNA: TGTGCCAGCTCACCGACCGGGACTAGCGAAGAGACCCAGTACTTC. V gene TRBV18 combines with J gene TRBJ2-5; TRBD2 agrees at 10 bases. The ends lost 3 bases at V and 3 bases at J; junction bases unmatched: 4. The V gene's germline CDR1 is KGHSH and CDR2 LQKENI. The CDR3 is 15 residues long.

The chain recombines TRBV29-1 with TRBJ1-1, with 7 bases aligning to TRBD1. The CDR3 is 10 residues long. Germline V gene sequence: CDR1 SQVTM, CDR2 ANQGSEA. V trimming: 6 bases; J trimming: 12 bases; junction bases outside the gene matches: 7. The CDR3, as DNA: TGCAGCGTGGAGACAGGGAGGACTTTCTTT. It codes for CSVETGRTFF. Based on the CDR3 plus reference TRBV29-1 and TRBJ1-1, the full variable domain is SAVISQKPSRDICQRGTSLTIQCQVDSQVTMMFWYRQQPGQSLTLIATANQGSEATYESGFVIDKFPISRPNLTFSTLTVSNMSPEDSSIYLCSVETGRTFFGQGTRLTVV.

V gene TRBV2 combines with J gene TRBJ2-4; D may be TRBD2 (6 bases). V was shortened by 7 bases and J by 4 bases, with 14 bases between the two germline ends. The CDR3 extends over 14 amino acids. CDR1 and CDR2 from the germline V gene are SNHLY and FYNNEI. This CDR3 reads CASKGIAAKNIQYF. DNA for the CDR3: TGTGCCAGCAAGGGGATAGCGGCGAAAAACATTCAGTACTTC.

The CDR3, as DNA: TGTGCCAGCAGCTTAGCCCGTGGAAGCGGGAGTGGGTACGAGCAGTACTTC. As protein: CASSLARGSGSGYEQYF. V is TRBV13 and J is TRBJ2-7, with 8 bases identical to TRBD2. This CDR3 contains 17 residues. Trimming at V came to 1 base and at J to 4 bases, leaving 12 bases not matched to a gene. The V gene's germline CDR1 is PRHDT and CDR2 FYEKMQ (reference sequence).

The V gene is TRBV3-1 (or the pseudogene TRBV3-2), the J gene TRBJ2-3; D is unclear. The CDR3 consists of 13 residues. The ends were cut back, 5 bases at V and 4 bases at J, with 10 bases in the middle. CDR1 LGHDT and CDR2 YNNKEL come from the germline V gene (reference sequence). For the CDR3, the DNA is TGTGCCAGCAGCACCCTACCCGCAGATACGCAGTATTTT. This sequence encodes CASSTLPADTQYF.

This sequence joins TRBV15 and TRBJ2-1; D remains unclear. Germline V gene data show CDR1 as LNHNV and CDR2 as YYDKDF (reference sequence). Trimming took 0 bases from V and 7 from J, leaving 7 bases between them. This CDR3 region has 13 residues. CDR3 loop: CATSRELHNEQFF. The CDR3 DNA is TGTGCCACCAGCAGAGAGTTACATAATGAGCAGTTCTTC.

The chain is built from TRBV19 and TRBJ1-6; D gene ambiguous. Looked up from germline, CDR1 is LNHDA and CDR2 is SQIVND (reference sequence). V dropped 9 bases and J dropped 0 bases, with 24 bases sitting between them. The CDR3 totals 19 residues. The CDR3: CARIRVRALKSSYNSPLHF. CDR3 bases: TGTGCCAGAATTAGAGTGAGGGCTCTTAAAAGCTCCTATAATTCACCCCTCCACTTT.

The J gene is TRBJ1-5, the V gene TRBV7-2; no firm D call. V was pared by 5 bases and J by 0 bases, with 8 bases between. Germline V gene sequence: CDR1 SGHTA, CDR2 FQGNSA. The CDR3 totals 14 residues. Written as DNA, the CDR3 is TGTGCCAGCAGCCGCGACTCTAGCAATCAGCCCCAGCATTTT. Its translation is CASSRDSSNQPQHF. The whole variable domain, remainder taken from reference TRBV7-2 and TRBJ1-5, is GAGVSQSPSNKVTEKGKDVELRCDPISGHTALYWYRQSLGQGLEFLIYFQGNSAPDKSGLPSDRFSAERTGGSVSTLTIQRTQQEDSAVYLCASSRDSSNQPQHFGDGTRLSIL.

This chain links TRBV4-1 with TRBJ1-4; no definite D call. V lost 2 bases and J 8 bases, leaving 6 bases between the germline ends. CDR1 is MGHRA, CDR2 YSYEKL, per germline. The CDR3 extends over 12 amino acids. The CDR3 sequence is CASSQFEEKLFF. The CDR3, as DNA: TGCGCCAGCAGCCAATTTGAGGAAAAACTGTTTTTT.

The J gene is TRBJ2-1, the V gene TRBV20-1; D unresolved. The CDR3 has 11 residues. V was trimmed by 1 base and J by 5 bases, leaving 3 bases between them. Per the germline V gene, CDR1 is DFQATT and CDR2 is SNEGSKA (reference sequence). The DNA of the CDR3 is TGCAGTGCTAGAGCTAACAATGAGCAGTTCTTC. Its protein is CSARANNEQFF.

V gene TRBV27 combines with J gene TRBJ1-3; D unresolved. Germline V gene sequence: CDR1 MNHEY, CDR2 SMNVEV (reference sequence). The length of the CDR3 is 15 residues. Deletions cut 5 bases from V and 1 base from J, with 12 bases between. CDR3 sequence: CASSPRSQSGNTIYF. The CDR3 DNA reads as TGTGCCAGCAGTCCGCGAAGCCAATCTGGAAACACCATATATTTT.

There are many counts of this clone. V and J are TRBV2 and TRBJ1-1; D is unclear. Germline CDR1 reads SNHLY; CDR2 reads FYNNEI. This CDR3 has 16 amino acids. V was clipped by 2 bases and J by 5 bases, with 18 bases between them. The CDR3 region is CASSELRPGGRTEAFF. CDR3 nucleotide sequence: TGTGCCAGCAGTGAATTGCGGCCCGGCGGGCGGACTGAAGCTTTCTTT.

This chain links TRBV7-2 with TRBJ2-4; 8 nucleotides agree with TRBD2. CDR3 length equals 15 residues. CDR1 is SGHTA and CDR2 is FQGNSA in the germline V gene. Trimming removed 0 bases from V and 9 bases from J; junction bases left unmatched: 7. This CDR3 is CASSLAGGREGIQYF. The CDR3 DNA is TGTGCCAGCAGCTTAGCGGGGGGCCGGGAGGGCATTCAGTACTTC.

The genes are TRBV14 and TRBJ2-1, with a possible D match to TRBD2 (5 bases). The CDR3 is made up of 14 amino acids. V was cut by 1 base and J by 9 bases, with 13 bases left in between. Germline V gene data show CDR1 as SGHDN and CDR2 as FVKESK. DNA for the CDR3: TGTGCCAGCAGCCAAGCTGTTGAGGGCGGTGAGCAGTTCTTC. Translating it yields CASSQAVEGGEQFF.

This chain uses TRBV28 with TRBJ1-4; D may be TRBD1 (5 bases). V lost 2 bases and J lost 8, with 12 bases in between. The length of the CDR3 is 14 residues. The germline V gene has CDR1 MDHEN and CDR2 SYDVKM. CDR3 protein: CASSLPGAAEKLFF. In nucleotides, the CDR3 is TGTGCCAGCAGTTTACCTGGGGCAGCAGAAAAACTGTTTTTT.

Only one count was recorded for this clone. The J gene is TRBJ2-3, the V gene TRBV29-1; TRBD1 matches at 8 bases. This CDR3 spans 15 amino acids. Germline values: CDR1 SQVTM, CDR2 ANQGSEA. V lost 4 bases, J lost 3 bases, and 9 bases stayed unmatched. This CDR3 is CSVGGSGGWTDTQYF. The CDR3 nucleotides read TGCAGCGTTGGGGGGTCAGGGGGCTGGACAGATACGCAGTATTTT.

The rearrangement links TRBV27 to TRBJ2-2; D is ambiguous. Per germline, CDR1 MNHEY and CDR2 SMNVEV (reference sequence). The V and J ends lost 3 bases and 6 bases respectively, with 11 bases between them. The CDR3 runs 14 residues. The CDR3 DNA reads as TGTGCCAGCAGTTTCGCGGTGTTGTCCGGGGAGCTGTTTTTT. Protein sequence: CASSFAVLSGELFF.

The rearrangement links TRBV15 to TRBJ1-1; TRBD1 agrees at 7 bases. The J segment lost 4 bases and the V segment lost 1 base, leaving 3 bases of the junction unmatched. Germline CDR1 is LNHNV and CDR2 is YYDKDF (reference sequence). The CDR3 loop spans 14 amino acids. The chain's CDR3 is CATSRAGGLTEAFF. CDR3 DNA: TGTGCCACCAGCAGAGCAGGGGGACTCACTGAAGCTTTCTTT. Based on the CDR3 plus reference TRBV15 and TRBJ1-1, the full variable domain is DAMVIQNPRYQVTQFGKPVTLSCSQTLNHNVMYWYQQKSSQAPKLLFHYYDKDFNNEADTPDNFQSRRPNTSFCFLDIRSPGLGDTAMYLCATSRAGGLTEAFFGQGTRLTVV.

The CDR3 protein is CAWNKELAGVPSTDTQYF. CDR3 DNA: TGTGCCTGGAATAAGGAACTAGCGGGGGTCCCCTCCACAGATACGCAGTATTTT. This chain links TRBV30 with TRBJ2-3, with 11 bases fitting TRBD2. Germline V gene sequence: CDR1 GTSNPN, CDR2 SVGIG (reference sequence). The CDR3 totals 18 residues. V was clipped by 4 bases and J by 2 bases; unmatched bases: 14.